This T cell receptor (beta chain) was profiled in a study of shared clonotypes between healthy human individuals. Study-wide context: Three CD4 naive, three CD4 memory, two CD8 naive and one CD8 memory plate were used per donor.

Each subset's genomic DNA was split evenly across several immunoSEQ plates. In the source study's methods: Junction-only sequences produced by ImmunoSEQ had no quality scores, so filtering differed. Sequencing used immunoSEQ multiplex PCR; TCRdb keeps in-frame clones, though not all of them. That table supplies the V and J calls and clone size; D and trimming were determined from the DNA. Among about 2,100,000 clones listed, about 93% were seen once. From germline, CDR1 is LGHNA and CDR2 YSLEER. The junction had 8 bases not matched to a gene; V was cut back by 3 bases and J by 2 bases. The CDR3 has 16 residues. Terminally differentiated effector memory CD45RA+ cells were excluded by CCR7 positive selection of CD45RO-negative cells. All participating donors were Caucasian adults from Nashville, Tennessee. About this clone itself: The sample holds other DNA sequences that translate to the same CDR3.

Sample: naive CD8+ T cells from PBMCs. The receptor comes from a man between 18 and 29 years old in good health. Some clones in this sample may be carry-over from other donors' samples. This chain links TRBV4-3 with TRBJ2-7; 9 nucleotides agree with TRBD2. The CDR3 protein is CASSQSGGRAAYEQYF. The CDR3 DNA is TGCGCCAGCAGCCAGAGTGGCGGGAGGGCAGCCTACGAGCAGTACTTC.